This TCR beta chain was recorded in a study of response to subunit inactivated influenza vaccine. The length of the CDR3 is 16 residues. From germline, CDR1 is SGHRS and CDR2 YFSETQ. The J segment lost 4 bases and the V segment lost 4 bases, leaving 12 bases of the junction unmatched. At least ten counts were recorded for this clonotype. Antigen specificity is unknown. TCRdb reprocessed the RT-PCR reads with MiXCR, giving one entry per CDR3 protein. The sample carries more than 450,000 distinct CDR3 sequences, about 10% recorded once. Study-wide points: Authors suggested each seasonal flu vaccination may recruit only limited numbers of new T cells.

In addition, the sample was reused for a study of T cells expressing NK-cell markers. In that study: As the method of synthesis, 5'RACE template switching with UMIs yielded TCR beta cDNA. For several donors, these clonotypes were likewise the leading ones in the CD3+CD56-NKG2C+ fraction. Questions lingered over whether expanded NKG2C+ T cell clones were HCMV-specific.

The sequences come from PBMCs from blood, collected on the day of vaccination. The genes are TRBV5-1 and TRBJ2-3; 7 bases fit TRBD2. This TCR was recovered from a man in his forties or fifties who received an inactivated influenza vaccine. CDR3 residues: CASSPVGGRSADTQYF. The CDR3 DNA reads TGCGCCAGCAGCCCGGTTGGCGGGAGAAGTGCAGATACGCAGTATTTT.